This T cell receptor beta chain was sequenced in a study of response to subunit inactivated influenza vaccine. General study findings and limits: Authors suggested few new T cells are recruited by each seasonal influenza vaccination.

This clonotype was counted a few times. As yet, its antigen is unknown. Germline lookup yields CDR1 MNHEY and CDR2 SMNVEV (reference sequence). The CDR3 extends over 15 amino acids. Trimming cost V 3 bases and J 8 bases; bases outside gene matches: 5. TCRdb re-called the RT-PCR reads with MiXCR, one entry per CDR3 protein. The data contain around 580,000 distinct CDR3 sequences, 12% to 15% of them singletons. This clonotype was sampled from a man aged 50 or older who received an inactivated influenza vaccine. The chain employs TRBV27 and TRBJ2-1, with 12 bases lining up with TRBD2. The specimen was PBMCs from blood, collected approximately 12 days after vaccination. CDR3 sequence reads: CASSLRLAGVHEQFF. CDR3 DNA: TGTGCCAGCAGTTTGAGACTAGCGGGAGTTCATGAGCAGTTCTTC.